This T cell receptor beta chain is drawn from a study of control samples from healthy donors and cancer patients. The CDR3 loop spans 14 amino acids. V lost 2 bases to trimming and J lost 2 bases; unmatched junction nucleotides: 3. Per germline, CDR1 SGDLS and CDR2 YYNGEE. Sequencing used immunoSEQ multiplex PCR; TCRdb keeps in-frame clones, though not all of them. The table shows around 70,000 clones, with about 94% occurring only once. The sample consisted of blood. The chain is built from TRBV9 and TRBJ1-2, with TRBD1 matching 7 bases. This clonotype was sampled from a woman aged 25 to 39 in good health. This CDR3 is CASSVGDSNYGYTF. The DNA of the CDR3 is TGTGCCAGCAGCGTTGGGGACAGCAACTATGGCTACACCTTC.